Listed below are T cell receptor beta chains from one sample, sequenced in a study of T cell responses to AZD1222 COVID-19 vaccine. Assay used: immunoSEQ multiplex PCR; TCRdb lists only in-frame clones, some missing. The sample lists about 130,000 clones; about 90% were seen once. This specimen was peripheral blood, taken on day 0 of AZD1222 vaccination. These receptors all stem from an adult in good health. Each CDR3 is given with its conserved first and last residue. Each record gives: clone size, V gene, D gene, J gene, CDR3 protein, CDR3 DNA. D genes are given only for firm matches. Rows may omit the clone size; those that give it use once, few, many or a size class.

.,TRBV28,TRBD1,TRBJ1-5,CASSFWDRDQPQHF,TGTGCCAGCAGTTTTTGGGACAGAGATCAGCCCCAGCATTTT
.,TRBV4-1,.,TRBJ2-7,CASSQEGRVPVDAQYF,TGCGCCAGCAGCCAAGAGGGCAGGGTCCCGGTTGATGCGCAGTACTTC
.,TRBV6-4,.,TRBJ2-4,CASSDSPGPPNIQYF,TGTGCCAGCAGTGACTCCCCGGGCCCTCCAAACATTCAGTACTTC
.,TRBV11-3,.,TRBJ2-3,CASSSKSGTASTDTQYF,TGTGCCAGCAGCTCGAAGTCCGGGACGGCTAGCACAGATACGCAGTATTTT
.,TRBV19,.,TRBJ1-2,CASSTQYGYTF,TGTGCCAGTAGTACTCAGTATGGCTACACCTTC
.,TRBV7-2,.,TRBJ1-3,CASSLGPGHSGNTIYF,TGTGCCAGCAGCTTGGGACCCGGACACTCTGGAAACACCATATATTTT
.,TRBV11-3,.,TRBJ2-2,CASSSKQGVGGGELFF,TGTGCCAGCAGTTCGAAACAGGGCGTCGGAGGCGGGGAGCTGTTTTTT
.,TRBV11-2,.,TRBJ2-1,CASSLRQSPRPDEQFF,TGTGCCAGCAGCCTCCGACAGAGCCCACGTCCCGATGAGCAGTTCTTC
.,TRBV5-4,.,TRBJ1-1,CASSLGRFTEAFF,TGTGCCAGCAGCTTAGGGAGATTCACTGAAGCTTTCTTT
.,TRBV28,.,TRBJ1-5,CASSLLGGGQPQHF,TGTGCCAGCAGTTTATTGGGGGGGGGCCAGCCCCAGCATTTT
.,TRBV5-1,.,TRBJ2-7,CASSLAGQGKREQYF,TGCGCCAGCAGCTTGGCCGGTCAGGGAAAGCGCGAGCAGTACTTC
few,TRBV7-2,TRBD2,TRBJ2-7,CASSWREGLANEQYF,TGTGCCAGCAGCTGGCGGGAGGGACTAGCGAACGAGCAGTACTTC
.,TRBV7-9,.,TRBJ1-2,CASSLSTGDGYTF,TGTGCCAGCAGCTTGTCGACTGGGGATGGCTACACCTTC
few,TRBV27,TRBD1,TRBJ2-7,CASRISRDRGSGEQYF,TGTGCCAGCAGAATCAGCCGGGACAGGGGTTCGGGGGAGCAGTACTTC
.,TRBV2,.,TRBJ1-2,CASKPGPSYGYTF,TGTGCCAGCAAACCGGGGCCAAGCTATGGCTACACCTTC
few,TRBV28,.,TRBJ1-2,CASTTGGYYGYTF,TGTGCCAGCACTACGGGGGGATACTATGGCTACACCTTC
.,TRBV7-9,.,TRBJ1-1,CASTGGTEAFF,TGTGCCAGCACGGGGGGCACTGAAGCTTTCTTT
.,TRBV6-5,TRBD1,TRBJ2-2,CASSYGTGTTGELFF,TGTGCCAGCAGTTACGGGACAGGGACGACAGGGGAGCTGTTTTTT
.,TRBV7-9,.,TRBJ1-1,CASSFKLNTEAFF,TGTGCCAGCAGCTTTAAACTGAACACTGAAGCTTTCTTT
once,TRBV28,.,TRBJ2-3,CASSLLSRTDTQYF,TGTGCCAGCAGTTTACTTTCGCGCACAGATACGCAGTATTTT